This entry lists 23 T cell receptor beta chains sequenced from one sample in a study of HIV-infected children after antiretroviral therapy interruption (dated 2019 in TCRdb). Receptors were amplified or captured by 3' RACE. These reads were obtained on an Illumina MiSeq. To correct PCR amplification bias, TCR libraries were generated from RNA with a 3' RACE protocol that used unique molecular identifiers. TCRdb reanalyzed the raw reads on its own, using fastp at Q25 for trimming and MiXCR for clone calling, and kept in-frame beta chains. Every distinct CDR3 protein forms one entry, paired with its most common genes and DNA. The sample table holds approximately 95,000 distinct CDR3 sequences, of which about 7.2% were seen once. Of the sample, 0.9% to 1.4% falls within the top ten clones. Reading the label with the study, this specimen's treatment or condition is: PENTA 11 planned treatment interruption arm or continuous ART arm.

Sequenced material: CD45RA+ CD4+ T cells from PBMCs, pooled from several time points, taken from a donor given antiretroviral therapy, either interrupted or continuous. Sample cell subset or site, as interpreted from the label and publication: naive CD4+ CD45RA+ CD45RO- T cells. All receptors come from a pool of human donors with HIV.

This clonotype was counted ten times or more. CDR3 protein: CASSFTDTGELFF. DNA for the CDR3: TGTGCCAGCAGCTTTACGGACACCGGGGAGCTGTTTTTT. This rearrangement joins TRBV11-2 to TRBJ2-2; no clear D gene. Germline V gives CDR1 SGHAT, CDR2 FQNNGV. CDR3 length: 13 residues. Trimming took 3 bases from V and 3 from J, leaving 5 bases between them.

This clonotype was seen at least ten times. The chain employs TRBV28 and TRBJ2-5; 9 bases fit TRBD1. This CDR3 comprises 15 residues. Germline lookup yields CDR1 MDHEN and CDR2 SYDVKM. V gave up 5 bases and J gave up 6 bases; unmatched junction bases: 10. DNA for the CDR3: TGTGCCAGCAGTCCTACAGGGGGCAGAATTAAGACCCAGTACTTC. Translated: CASSPTGGRIKTQYF.

In this sample, this clonotype turned up many times. The chain recombines TRBV6-6 with TRBJ1-2; no definite D call. The V end lost 5 bases, the J end lost 2 bases, and 3 bases lay between the germline ends. The germline V gene encodes CDR1 MNHNY and CDR2 SVGAGI (reference sequence). This CDR3 comprises 11 residues. Here the CDR3 reads CASSQNYGYTF. CDR3 bases: TGTGCCAGCAGTCAGAACTATGGCTACACCTTC.

This clonotype has only a few counts. V gene TRBV12-3 or TRBV12-4 combines with J gene TRBJ2-1; D gene unclear. This CDR3 has 14 amino acids. V lost 5 bases, J lost 6 bases, and 14 bases lay in between. CDR3 residues: CASSDVNRGNEQFF. CDR3 in DNA: TGTGCCAGCAGTGATGTCAACCGCGGCAATGAGCAGTTCTTC.

This clonotype has ten or more counts. This chain uses TRBV19 with TRBJ2-3, with D maybe TRBD2 (6 bases). Per the germline V gene, CDR1 is LNHDA and CDR2 is SQIVND (reference sequence). The V and J ends lost 4 bases and 0 bases respectively, with 17 bases between them. The CDR3 extends over 17 amino acids. The CDR3 spells CASSRGWGSGSTDTQYF. For the CDR3, the DNA is TGTGCCAGTAGTAGGGGATGGGGTAGCGGAAGCACAGATACGCAGTATTTT.

Many counts were recorded for this clonotype. The chain joins TRBV7-9 to TRBJ1-3, with no clear D. V was pared by 5 bases and J by 0 bases, with 17 bases between. The CDR3 runs 17 residues. The germline gives CDR1 SEHNR, CDR2 FQNEAQ (reference sequence). CDR3: CASSLNSQTRSGNTIYF. The CDR3 DNA sequence: TGTGCCAGCAGCCTGAACTCCCAGACCCGCTCTGGAAACACCATATATTTT.

This clonotype has at least ten counts. This chain links TRBV11-2 with TRBJ2-3; 7 bases map to TRBD1. Germline-derived CDR1 and CDR2 are SGHAT and FQNNGV. This CDR3 region has 15 residues. Trimming took 1 base from V and 2 from J; bases not matched to a gene: 3. The CDR3 here is CASSLGGQPTDTQYF. The CDR3 DNA is TGTGCCAGCAGCTTAGGGGGACAGCCCACAGATACGCAGTATTTT.

The V and J genes are TRBV12-3 or TRBV12-4 and TRBJ1-3; weak D call: TRBD1 (6 bases). V lost 7 bases and J 4 bases, leaving 14 bases between the germline ends. This CDR3 has 14 residues. CDR3 DNA sequence: TGTGCCAGCACCCTGGCAGGGGCAGGAAACACCATATATTTT. This gives the protein CASTLAGAGNTIYF.

Many counts were recorded for this clonotype. The chain uses TRBV3-1 and TRBJ2-2; no definite D call. From germline, CDR1 is LGHDT and CDR2 YNNKEL (reference sequence). The CDR3 sequence is 12 residues long. V lost 2 bases and J 6 bases, leaving 4 bases between the germline ends. The CDR3 reads CASSQQAGELFF. For the CDR3, the DNA is TGTGCCAGCAGCCAACAGGCCGGGGAGCTGTTTTTT. Together with reference TRBV3-1 and TRBJ2-2, the CDR3 gives the full variable domain: DTAVSQTPKYLVTQMGNDKSIKCEQNLGHDTMYWYKQDSKKFLKIMFSYNNKELIINETVPNRFSPKSPDKAHLNLHINSLELGDSAVYFCASSQQAGELFFGEGSRLTVL.

This clonotype was observed many times. The V gene is TRBV5-4, the J gene TRBJ2-5; possible D gene TRBD2, 5 bases. The CDR3 is made up of 13 amino acids. Germline CDR1 reads SGHNT; CDR2 reads YYREEE (reference sequence). V lost 0 bases, J lost 5 bases, and 8 bases lay in between. CDR3 sequence reads: CASSLEGVETQYF. CDR3 nucleotide sequence: TGTGCCAGCAGCTTGGAGGGAGTGGAGACCCAGTACTTC.

The sample holds many counts of this clonotype. The chain combines TRBV12-3 or TRBV12-4 with TRBJ1-1; possibly TRBD1 for D (5 bases). CDR3 length equals 13 residues. V lost 6 bases and J lost 5, with 13 bases in between. In nucleotides, the CDR3 is TGTGCCAGCAGCCTGGGGGTAGGAACTGAAGCTTTCTTT. It encodes CASSLGVGTEAFF.

This clonotype was counted at least ten times. J is TRBJ2-1 and V is TRBV19, with a weak D call TRBD2 (6 bases). Deletions cut 7 bases from V and 1 base from J, with 14 bases between. The CDR3 runs to 15 residues. The germline V gene has CDR1 LNHDA and CDR2 SQIVND (reference sequence). Written as DNA, the CDR3 is TGTGCCAGTACACCCGGACGGGAGTCCTACAATGAGCAGTTCTTC. This sequence encodes CASTPGRESYNEQFF.

The chain has TRBV7-9 and TRBJ1-5, with D possibly matching TRBD1 (5 bases). Germline CDR1 is SEHNR and CDR2 is FQNEAQ (reference sequence). The CDR3 extends over 18 amino acids. The germline V and J ends were trimmed by 1 base and 1 base, with 17 bases remaining between them. The DNA of the CDR3 is TGTGCCAGCAGCTTAGTGTGGCAGGGAGGAAGAAGCAATCAGCCCCAGCATTTT. Its protein product is CASSLVWQGGRSNQPQHF. The complete variable domain, with remaining parts taken from reference TRBV7-9 and TRBJ1-5, reads DTGVSQNPRHKITKRGQNVTFRCDPISEHNRLYWYRQTLGQGPEFLTYFQNEAQLEKSRLLSDRFSAERPKGSFSTLEIQRTEQGDSAMYLCASSLVWQGGRSNQPQHFGDGTRLSIL.

The chain combines TRBV12-3 or TRBV12-4 with TRBJ1-6; D gene unclear. The CDR3 covers 14 residues. V lost 4 bases and J lost 7, with 11 bases in between. DNA of the CDR3: TGTGCCAGCAGTTCAAGGATGCAAAATTCACCCCTCCACTTT. Protein product: CASSSRMQNSPLHF.

The sample holds many counts of this clonotype. The chain carries TRBV10-1 and TRBJ2-1, with D maybe TRBD2 (5 bases). Trimming pared 5 bases from V and 8 bases from J, leaving 16 bases between. CDR3 length equals 14 residues. The germline gives CDR1 WNHNN, CDR2 SYGVQD (reference sequence). The CDR3 loop reads CASSPKTTSDEQFF. The CDR3 DNA reads TGCGCCAGCAGTCCCAAGACTACCTCGGATGAGCAGTTCTTC.

This clonotype was seen more than once but under ten times. The rearrangement uses TRBV7-8 and TRBJ1-5, with D possibly being TRBD1 (5 bases). The V gene lost 4 bases and the J gene lost 7 bases, with 23 bases spanning the gap. The CDR3 runs to 17 residues. Germline-derived CDR1 and CDR2 are SGHVS and FQNEAQ. This CDR3 reads CASSSAIRGIRGQPQHF. CDR3 nucleotide sequence: TGTGCCAGCAGCTCTGCAATTCGCGGAATTCGGGGCCAGCCCCAGCATTTT.

The table lists this clonotype with many counts. The rearrangement links TRBV12-3 or TRBV12-4 to TRBJ1-5; no reliable D call. The CDR3 consists of 13 residues. V was trimmed by 0 bases and J by 3 bases, leaving 3 bases between them. CDR3 in amino acids: CASSLAVNQPQHF. The DNA of the CDR3 is TGTGCCAGCAGTTTAGCAGTCAATCAGCCCCAGCATTTT.

This clonotype was observed at least ten times. The chain has TRBV12-3 or TRBV12-4 and TRBJ2-7; 14 bases match TRBD2. The CDR3 totals 17 residues. Germline trimming cut 5 bases from V and 2 bases from J; bases unmatched to any gene: 8. CDR3: CASSRGLAGGKAYEQYF. The CDR3 region has the DNA TGTGCCAGCAGTCGTGGACTAGCGGGGGGAAAAGCCTACGAGCAGTACTTC.

This clonotype was recorded many times. The V call is TRBV12-3 or TRBV12-4, the J call TRBJ2-7; D possibly matches TRBD1 or TRBD2 (7 bases each). The V end was cut by 0 bases, the J end by 6 bases, with 12 bases between. The CDR3 contains 14 residues. The DNA of the CDR3 is TGTGCCAGCAGTTTAGCGCCAGGGGGGGTCGAGCAGTACTTC. Protein sequence: CASSLAPGGVEQYF.

This clonotype was found many times. The chain recombines TRBV6-1 with TRBJ1-6; D gene uncertain. CDR3 length equals 11 residues. CDR1 MNHNS and CDR2 SASEGT come from the germline V gene. V lost 6 bases to trimming and J lost 19 bases, with 16 bases between them. The CDR3 protein is CASRVTNPYHF. Written as DNA, the CDR3 is TGTGCCAGCAGAGTTACTAACCCTTATCACTTT.

This clonotype was picked up many times. This rearrangement joins TRBV4-1 to TRBJ2-6; no firm D call. The CDR3 has 15 amino acids. V was cut by 1 base and J by 2 bases, with 6 bases left in between. Germline V gene data show CDR1 as MGHRA and CDR2 as YSYEKL. CDR3 bases: TGCGCCAGCAGCCAAGCCCCCCCTGGGGCCAACGTCCTGACTTTC. Its translation: CASSQAPPGANVLTF.

In this sample, this clonotype turned up many times. The DNA for the CDR3 is TGTGCCAGCAGAAGCGGGAGGGCCCAGAATGAGCAGTTCTTC. Protein product: CASRSGRAQNEQFF. The rearrangement uses TRBV12-3 or TRBV12-4 and TRBJ2-1; TRBD2 aligns across 10 bases. The length of the CDR3 is 14 residues. V gave up 6 bases and J gave up 7 bases; unmatched junction bases: 6.

This clonotype has a count of ten or more. This rearrangement joins TRBV6-5 to TRBJ1-1; the D is unclear. The V and J ends lost 10 bases and 0 bases respectively, with 9 bases between them. The CDR3 is 12 residues long. Germline V gene data show CDR1 as MNHEY and CDR2 as SVGAGI. The chain's CDR3 is CATRTVNTEAFF. CDR3 in DNA: TGTGCCACAAGGACGGTGAACACTGAAGCTTTCTTT.